The T cell receptor (beta chain) under discussion was sequenced for a study of Ad26.COV2.S vaccination and SARS-CoV-2 variants. Looking at the study overall: Once, or twice with 56 days between doses, Ad26.COV2.S was given intramuscularly.

The treatment denotes: roughly 19 received Ad26.COV2.S at low or high dose, single or two shots; about 5 received placebo; per-sample allocation not given. On day 63 after the first injection, vaccine and placebo recipients gave samples. Data came from immunoSEQ multiplex PCR; TCRdb stores just in-frame clones and leaves some out. Of hundreds of thousands of clones in the sample, around 87% were seen once. This clone occurred a few times. The sequenced sample was peripheral blood, obtained in a trial of Ad26.COV2.S vaccine versus placebo. The source of this sequence is a person aged 18-65 years who received the Ad26.COV2.S COVID-19 vaccine or a placebo.

In nucleotides, the CDR3 is TGCGCCAGCAGCCAAGATGGAATGGTCGGGCAGCCCCAGCATTTT. It encodes CASSQDGMVGQPQHF. The V call is TRBV4-1, the J call TRBJ1-5; D call uncertain. Germline V gene sequence: CDR1 MGHRA, CDR2 YSYEKL. The CDR3 runs 15 residues. The germline V and J ends were trimmed by 0 bases and 7 bases, with 13 bases remaining between them.